Below, one T cell receptor (beta chain) is given with its context. Looked up from germline, CDR1 is GTSNPN and CDR2 is SVGIG (reference sequence). Germline trimming cut 1 base from V and 1 base from J; bases unmatched to any gene: 6. The CDR3 contains 15 residues. This specimen belongs to a study of blood T cell repertoires in COVID-19. Across the study: COVID-19 samples collected from the United States, Italy and Spain covered acute and convalescent phases.

The method was immunoSEQ multiplex PCR; TCRdb's version includes in-frame clones alone and lacks a portion of them. This sample yields fewer than 500,000 clones, of which 70% to 90% are seen a single time; 0.7% to 0.85% belongs to the top ten. The chain carries TRBV30 and TRBJ1-1; 7 nucleotides match TRBD1. The sample taken for sequencing was peripheral blood. The clonotype comes from a man in his late teens or twenties with COVID-19, enrolled during active disease. CDR3 sequence: CAWSDGDSPNTEAFF. The CDR3 DNA reads as TGTGCCTGGAGTGATGGGGACAGCCCGAACACTGAAGCTTTCTTT.